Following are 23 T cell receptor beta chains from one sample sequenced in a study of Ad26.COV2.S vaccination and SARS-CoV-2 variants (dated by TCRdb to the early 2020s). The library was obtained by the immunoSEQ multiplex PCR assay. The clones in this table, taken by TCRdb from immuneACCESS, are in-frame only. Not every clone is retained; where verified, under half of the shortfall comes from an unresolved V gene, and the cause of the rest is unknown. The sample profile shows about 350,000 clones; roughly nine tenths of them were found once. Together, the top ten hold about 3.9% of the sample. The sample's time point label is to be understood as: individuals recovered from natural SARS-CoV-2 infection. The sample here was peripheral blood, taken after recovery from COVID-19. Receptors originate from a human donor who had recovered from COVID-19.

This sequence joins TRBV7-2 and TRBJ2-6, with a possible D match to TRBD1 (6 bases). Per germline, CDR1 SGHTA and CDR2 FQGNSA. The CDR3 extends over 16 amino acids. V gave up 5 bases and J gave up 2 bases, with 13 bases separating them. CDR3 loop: CASSPWTVAGANVLTF. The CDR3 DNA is TGTGCCAGCAGCCCCTGGACAGTCGCTGGGGCCAACGTCCTGACTTTC.

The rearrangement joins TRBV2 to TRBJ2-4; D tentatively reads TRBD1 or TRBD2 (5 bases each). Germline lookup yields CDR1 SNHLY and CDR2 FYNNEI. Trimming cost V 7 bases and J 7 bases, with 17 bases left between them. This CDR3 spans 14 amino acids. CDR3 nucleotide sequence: TGTGCCAGCAACCTCGAGGGGATTGGTAACATTCAGTACTTC. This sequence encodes CASNLEGIGNIQYF.

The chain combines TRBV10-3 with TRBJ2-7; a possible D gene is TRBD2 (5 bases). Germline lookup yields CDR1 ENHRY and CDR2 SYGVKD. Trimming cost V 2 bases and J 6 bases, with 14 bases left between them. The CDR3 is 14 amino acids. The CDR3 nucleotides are TGTGCCATCAGTGAGGGTAGGGAGACCTCCGAGCAGTACTTC. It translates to CAISEGRETSEQYF.

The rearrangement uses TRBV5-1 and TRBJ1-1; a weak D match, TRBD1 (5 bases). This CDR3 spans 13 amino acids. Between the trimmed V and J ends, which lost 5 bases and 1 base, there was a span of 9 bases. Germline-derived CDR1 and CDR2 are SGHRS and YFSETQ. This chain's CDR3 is CASSKTANTEAFF. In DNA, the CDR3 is TGCGCCAGCAGTAAGACAGCGAACACTGAAGCTTTCTTT.

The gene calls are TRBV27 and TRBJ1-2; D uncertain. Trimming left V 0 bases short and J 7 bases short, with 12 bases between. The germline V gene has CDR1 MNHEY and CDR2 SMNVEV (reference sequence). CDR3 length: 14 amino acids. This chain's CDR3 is CASSLSSRRSGYTF. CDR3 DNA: TGTGCCAGCAGTTTATCGTCCCGACGCTCTGGCTACACCTTC.

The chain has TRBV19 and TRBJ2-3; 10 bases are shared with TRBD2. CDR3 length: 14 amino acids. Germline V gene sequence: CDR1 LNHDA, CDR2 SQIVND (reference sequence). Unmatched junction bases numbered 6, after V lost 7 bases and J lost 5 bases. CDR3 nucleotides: TGTGCCAGTACCGGACTAGCGGATATAGATACGCAGTATTTT. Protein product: CASTGLADIDTQYF. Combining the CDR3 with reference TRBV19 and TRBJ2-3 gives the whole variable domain DGGITQSPKYLFRKEGQNVTLSCEQNLNHDAMYWYRQDPGQGLRLIYYSQIVNDFQKGDIAEGYSVSREKKESFPLTVTSAQKNPTAFYLCASTGLADIDTQYFGPGTRLTVL.

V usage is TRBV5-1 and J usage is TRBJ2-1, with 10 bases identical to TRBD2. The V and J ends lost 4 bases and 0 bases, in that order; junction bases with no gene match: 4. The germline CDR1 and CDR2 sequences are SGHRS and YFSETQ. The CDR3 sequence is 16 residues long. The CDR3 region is CASSLAGVSSYNEQFF. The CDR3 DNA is TGCGCCAGCAGCCTAGCGGGGGTGAGCTCCTACAATGAGCAGTTCTTC. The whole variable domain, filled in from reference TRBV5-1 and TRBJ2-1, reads KAGVTQTPRYLIKTRGQQVTLSCSPISGHRSVSWYQQTPGQGLQFLFEYFSETQRNKGNFPGRFSGRQFSNSRSEMNVSTLELGDSALYLCASSLAGVSSYNEQFFGPGTRLTVL.

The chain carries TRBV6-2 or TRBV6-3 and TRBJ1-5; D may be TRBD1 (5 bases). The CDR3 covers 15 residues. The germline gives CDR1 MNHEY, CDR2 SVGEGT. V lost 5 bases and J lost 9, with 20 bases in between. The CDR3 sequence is CASSPGTGGTRPQHF. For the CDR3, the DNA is TGTGCCAGCAGTCCAGGGACGGGCGGGACGCGGCCCCAGCATTTT.

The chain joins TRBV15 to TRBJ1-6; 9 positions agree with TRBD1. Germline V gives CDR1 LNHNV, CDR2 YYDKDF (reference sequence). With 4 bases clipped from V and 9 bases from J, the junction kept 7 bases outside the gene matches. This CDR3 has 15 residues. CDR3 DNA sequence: TGTGCCACCAGCACAGACAGGGGGAAGGGTTCACCCCTCCACTTT. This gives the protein CATSTDRGKGSPLHF.

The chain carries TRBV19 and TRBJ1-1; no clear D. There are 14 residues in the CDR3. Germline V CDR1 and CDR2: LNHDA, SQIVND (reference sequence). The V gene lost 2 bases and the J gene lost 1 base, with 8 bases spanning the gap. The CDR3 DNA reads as TGTGCCAGTAGTATACCATCCCCGAACACTGAAGCTTTCTTT. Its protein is CASSIPSPNTEAFF.

CDR3 residues: CASSLYATGPYEQYF. The DNA for the CDR3 is TGTGCCAGCAGCTTGTATGCGACAGGGCCCTACGAGCAGTACTTC. This chain joins TRBV5-4 and TRBJ2-7, with 7 bases fitting TRBD1. The trim removed 1 base at V and 2 bases at J, leaving 6 bases unmatched. The CDR3 has 15 residues. The germline gives CDR1 SGHNT, CDR2 YYREEE (reference sequence).

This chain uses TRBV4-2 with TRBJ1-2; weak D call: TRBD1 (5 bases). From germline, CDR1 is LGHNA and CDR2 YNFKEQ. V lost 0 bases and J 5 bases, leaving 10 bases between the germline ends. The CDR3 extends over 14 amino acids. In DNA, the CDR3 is TGTGCCAGCAGCCAAGAGAAGACAGATTATGGCTACACCTTC. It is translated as CASSQEKTDYGYTF.

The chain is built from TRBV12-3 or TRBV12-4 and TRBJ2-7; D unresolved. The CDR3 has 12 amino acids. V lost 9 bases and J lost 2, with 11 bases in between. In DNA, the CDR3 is TGTGCCAGTTCCTTCACAGCCTACGAGCAGTACTTC. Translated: CASSFTAYEQYF.

The CDR3 sequence: CAIRRTGGLYNYEQYF. The CDR3 bases are TGTGCCATCAGAAGGACAGGGGGCCTCTACAACTACGAGCAGTACTTC. The chain couples TRBV10-3 to TRBJ2-7; 11 positions match TRBD1. CDR3 length equals 16 residues. Germline V gives CDR1 ENHRY, CDR2 SYGVKD. V trimming: 6 bases; J trimming: 3 bases; junction bases outside the gene matches: 10.

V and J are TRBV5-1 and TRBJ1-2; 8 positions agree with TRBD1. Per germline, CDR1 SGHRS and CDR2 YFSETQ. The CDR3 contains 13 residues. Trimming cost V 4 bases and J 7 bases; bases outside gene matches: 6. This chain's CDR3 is CASSVQGAVGYTF. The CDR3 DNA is TGCGCCAGCAGCGTCCAGGGGGCGGTTGGCTACACCTTC.

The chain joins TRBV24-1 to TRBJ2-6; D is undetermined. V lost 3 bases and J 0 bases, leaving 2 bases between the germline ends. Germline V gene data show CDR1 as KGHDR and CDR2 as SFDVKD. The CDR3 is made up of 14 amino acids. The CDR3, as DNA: TGTGCCACCAGTGATAGCTCTGGGGCCAACGTCCTGACTTTC. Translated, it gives CATSDSSGANVLTF.

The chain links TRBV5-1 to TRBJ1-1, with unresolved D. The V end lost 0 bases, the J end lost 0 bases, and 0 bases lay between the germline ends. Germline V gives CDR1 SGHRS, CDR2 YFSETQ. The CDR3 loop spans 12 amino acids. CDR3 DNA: TGCGCCAGCAGCTTGGTGAACACTGAAGCTTTCTTT. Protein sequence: CASSLVNTEAFF.

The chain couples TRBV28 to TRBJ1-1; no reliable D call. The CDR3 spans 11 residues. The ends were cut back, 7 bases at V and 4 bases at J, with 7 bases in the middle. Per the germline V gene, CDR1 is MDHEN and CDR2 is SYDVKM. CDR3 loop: CASTRGTEAFF. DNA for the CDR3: TGTGCCAGCACCCGGGGCACTGAAGCTTTCTTT.

The CDR3 spells CASSYGVVNSPLHF. CDR3 nucleotide sequence: TGTGCCAGCAGTTACGGGGTCGTCAATTCACCCCTCCACTTT. The chain couples TRBV6-6 to TRBJ1-6; D unclear. Trimming left V 2 bases short and J 7 bases short, with 9 bases between. The CDR3 runs to 14 residues. Germline V gene sequence: CDR1 MNHNY, CDR2 SVGAGI (reference sequence).

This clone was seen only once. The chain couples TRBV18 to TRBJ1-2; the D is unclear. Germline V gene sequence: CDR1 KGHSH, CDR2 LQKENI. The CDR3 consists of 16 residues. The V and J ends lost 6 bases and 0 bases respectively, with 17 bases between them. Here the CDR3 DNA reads TGTGCCAGCTCCGCAACAGCTACCACCTCTAACTATGGCTACACCTTC. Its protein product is CASSATATTSNYGYTF.

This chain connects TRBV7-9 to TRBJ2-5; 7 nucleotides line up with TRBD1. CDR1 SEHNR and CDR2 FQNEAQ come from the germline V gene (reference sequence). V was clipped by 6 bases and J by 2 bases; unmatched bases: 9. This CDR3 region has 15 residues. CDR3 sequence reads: CASRSRTDRQETQYF. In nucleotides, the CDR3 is TGTGCCAGCAGGAGCAGAACGGACAGGCAAGAGACCCAGTACTTC.

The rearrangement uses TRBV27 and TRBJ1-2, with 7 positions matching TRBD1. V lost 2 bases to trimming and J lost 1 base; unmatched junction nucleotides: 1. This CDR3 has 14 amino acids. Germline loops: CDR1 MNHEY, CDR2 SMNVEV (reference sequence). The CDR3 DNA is TGTGCCAGCAGTTTAAGGGACAGTAACTATGGCTACACCTTC. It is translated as CASSLRDSNYGYTF.

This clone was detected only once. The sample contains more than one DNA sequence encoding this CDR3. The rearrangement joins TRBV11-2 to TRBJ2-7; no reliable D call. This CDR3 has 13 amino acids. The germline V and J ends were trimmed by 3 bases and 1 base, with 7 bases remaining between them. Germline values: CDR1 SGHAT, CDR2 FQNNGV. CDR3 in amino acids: CASSLGRSYEQYF. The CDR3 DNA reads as TGTGCCAGCAGCTTGGGCCGATCCTACGAGCAGTACTTC.